This T cell receptor (beta chain) was recovered during a study of shared T cell receptors in the human thymus. The germline V gene encodes CDR1 SGHNT and CDR2 YYREEE (reference sequence). The CDR3 loop spans 15 amino acids. Trimming took 4 bases from V and 3 from J; bases not matched to a gene: 9. Method: immunoSEQ multiplex PCR; TCRdb's copy keeps in-frame clones and lacks some. Here the sample spans 700,000 to 750,000 clones, approximately 85% being singletons. This same sample was also part of a study on human thymus T cells. As that study records: Thymic TCR repertoires of unrelated people reportedly overlapped highly.

The sequenced material came from thymocytes. This sequence originates from a girl under three years old with a congenital heart defect. This chain joins TRBV5-4 and TRBJ2-7; 8 bases agree with TRBD2. Here the CDR3 DNA reads TGTGCCAGCAGCCCTTTAGCGGGGAGCTACTACGAGCAGTACTTC. Translating it yields CASSPLAGSYYEQYF. Filled out from reference TRBV5-4 and TRBJ2-7, the complete variable domain reads ETGVTQSPTHLIKTRGQQVTLRCSSQSGHNTVSWYQQALGQGPQFIFQYYREEENGRGNFPPRFSGLQFPNYSSELNVNALELDDSALYLCASSPLAGSYYEQYFGPGTRLTVT.